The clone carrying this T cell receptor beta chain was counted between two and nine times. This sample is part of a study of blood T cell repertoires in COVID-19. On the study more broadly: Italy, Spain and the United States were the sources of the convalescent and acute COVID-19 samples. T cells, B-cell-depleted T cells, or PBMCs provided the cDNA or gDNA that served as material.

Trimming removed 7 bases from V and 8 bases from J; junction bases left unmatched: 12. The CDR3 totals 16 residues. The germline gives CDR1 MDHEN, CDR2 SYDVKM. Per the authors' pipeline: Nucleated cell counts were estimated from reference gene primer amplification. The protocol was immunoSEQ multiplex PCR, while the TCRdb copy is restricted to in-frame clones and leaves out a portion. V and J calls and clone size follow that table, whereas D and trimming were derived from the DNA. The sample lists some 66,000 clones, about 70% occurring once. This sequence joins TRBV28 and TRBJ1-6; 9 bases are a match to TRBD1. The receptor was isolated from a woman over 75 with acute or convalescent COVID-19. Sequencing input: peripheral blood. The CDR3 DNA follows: TGTGCCAGCACTGTTTTGGGGACAGGGCTGGATTCACCCCTCCACTTT. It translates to CASTVLGTGLDSPLHF.